The 3 T cell receptor beta chains below all came from one sample that was sequenced in a study of blood T cell repertoires in COVID-19. Method: immunoSEQ multiplex PCR; TCRdb's copy keeps in-frame clones and lacks some. Of about 380,000 clones detected, about 85% appear once; the ten largest clones hold roughly 3.6%. Material: peripheral blood. Source of these receptors: a woman between 18 and 29 years old with acute or convalescent COVID-19.

This clone is a singleton in its sample. This chain uses TRBV3-1 (or the pseudogene TRBV3-2) with TRBJ1-2, with D hard to call. The CDR3 has 14 amino acids. Trimming left V 1 base short and J 4 bases short, with 10 bases between. Germline assignment: CDR1 LGHDT and CDR2 YNNKEL (reference sequence). The CDR3 DNA follows: TGTGCCAGCAGCCAAGCGGGATATTTCTATGGCTACACCTTC. It codes for CASSQAGYFYGYTF.

The chain has TRBV4-1 and TRBJ1-3; the D gene is possibly TRBD1 (6 bases). There are 16 residues in the CDR3. Per the germline V gene, CDR1 is MGHRA and CDR2 is YSYEKL. V was cut by 3 bases and J by 0 bases, with 12 bases left in between. In DNA, the CDR3 is TGCGCCAGCAGCCAGACCGGGACAATCTCTGGAAACACCATATATTTT. It encodes CASSQTGTISGNTIYF.

V usage is TRBV19 and J usage is TRBJ1-1; D is unclear. The V and J ends lost 3 bases and 6 bases respectively, with 11 bases between them. Germline V CDR1 and CDR2: LNHDA, SQIVND (reference sequence). The CDR3 totals 13 residues. The CDR3 sequence is CASSIVVAAEAFF. For the CDR3, the DNA is TGTGCCAGTAGTATTGTGGTCGCGGCTGAAGCTTTCTTT. Complete variable domain (other parts from reference TRBV19 and TRBJ1-1): DGGITQSPKYLFRKEGQNVTLSCEQNLNHDAMYWYRQDPGQGLRLIYYSQIVNDFQKGDIAEGYSVSREKKESFPLTVTSAQKNPTAFYLCASSIVVAAEAFFGQGTRLTVV.